Listed below are T cell receptor beta chains from one sample, sequenced in a study of T cells in Graves' hyperthyroidism and ophthalmopathy. TCRdb processed the multiplex PCR reads anew with MiXCR; each CDR3 protein has one entry. This table holds over 550,000 distinct CDR3 sequences, about a sixth found once. The sequencing input was blood. Source of these receptors: a woman in her late teens or twenties with Graves' hyperthyroidism. The CDR3 runs from the conserved cysteine through the conserved F or W. Fields, in order: V gene, clone size, J gene, D gene, CDR3 protein, CDR3 DNA. The D gene is left open where the match is weak. Clone size is not always given. Where it is, it says once, few, many or a class for expanded clones.

TRBV12-5	few	TRBJ1-5	TRBD1	CASGLGTGANQPQHF	TGTGCTAGTGGACTGGGGACAGGGGCGAATCAGCCCCAGCATTTT
TRBV10-3	few	TRBJ2-1	TRBD1	CAIYFSTGTNEQFF	TGTGCCATTTACTTCTCGACAGGGACCAATGAGCAGTTCTTC
TRBV14	.	TRBJ2-1	TRBD1	CASSQEDCRDRRYNEQFF	TGTGCCAGCAGCCAAGAAGATTGTCGGGACAGGAGGTACAATGAGCAGTTCTTC
TRBV12-3/TRBV12-4	many	TRBJ1-1	.	CASSEQTGLGTEAFF	TGTGCCAGCAGTGAGCAGACAGGCTTGGGCACTGAAGCTTTCTTT
TRBV2	many	TRBJ1-5	TRBD1	CASTKQGGNQPQHF	TGTGCCAGCACGAAACAGGGGGGGAATCAGCCCCAGCATTTT
TRBV10-3	.	TRBJ2-7	.	CAISQSKFYEQYF	TGTGCCATCAGTCAGTCCAAGTTCTACGAGCAGTACTTC
TRBV5-6	many	TRBJ1-2	TRBD1	CASSWDRGLLGYTF	TGTGCCAGCAGCTGGGACAGGGGGCTCTTAGGCTACACCTTC
TRBV2	many	TRBJ2-3	TRBD2	CASRTSGGASTDTQYF	TGTGCCAGCAGGACTAGCGGGGGGGCGAGCACAGATACGCAGTATTTT
TRBV4-1	.	TRBJ1-1	.	CASSQIPGPGAFF	TGCGCCAGCAGCCAGATTCCGGGACCCGGAGCTTTCTTT
TRBV27	many	TRBJ2-1	.	CASSFRGSPGNEQFF	TGTGCCAGCAGTTTTAGGGGGAGTCCCGGGAATGAGCAGTTCTTC
TRBV5-1	.	TRBJ2-7	.	CVSSLEYPPSADIYEQYF	TGCGTCAGCAGCTTGGAGTACCCCCCTAGCGCCGACATCTACGAGCAGTACTTC
TRBV10-3	few	TRBJ2-5	.	CAITTGQRFLTQYF	TGTGCCATTACTACAGGACAGAGATTTCTGACCCAGTACTTC
TRBV15	.	TRBJ2-5	.	CATSRDTPQDSLETQYF	TGTGCCACCAGCAGAGATACCCCCCAGGACAGTTTAGAGACCCAGTACTTC
TRBV14	few	TRBJ2-3	.	CASSQDGGIGTDTQYF	TGTGCCAGCAGCCAAGATGGAGGGATCGGCACAGATACGCAGTATTTT
TRBV6-1	few	TRBJ2-3	.	CASSEWSAATDTQYF	TGTGCCAGCAGTGAATGGTCCGCCGCCACAGATACGCAGTATTTT
TRBV14	.	TRBJ2-1	.	CASSQDLVSEQFF	TGTGCCAGCAGCCAAGATCTAGTCAGTGAGCAGTTCTTC
TRBV4-2	few	TRBJ1-2	.	CASSHNRIGNYGYTF	TGTGCCAGCAGCCACAACAGGATAGGAAACTATGGCTACACCTTC
TRBV11-3	few	TRBJ1-3	TRBD1	CASSFSQGASGNTIYF	TGTGCCAGCAGCTTCTCTCAGGGGGCGTCTGGAAACACCATATATTTT
TRBV6-1	many	TRBJ1-5	TRBD1	CASSRDRGPQPQHF	TGTGCCAGCAGTCGGGACAGGGGGCCTCAGCCCCAGCATTTT
TRBV5-1	many	TRBJ2-1	.	CASSPGYLSYNEQFF	TGCGCCAGCAGCCCCGGGTACCTATCCTACAATGAGCAGTTCTTC
TRBV4-1	.	TRBJ2-7	.	CASSQDRGFEQYF	TGCGCCAGCAGCCAAGATAGGGGCTTTGAGCAGTACTTC
TRBV6-1	.	TRBJ1-6	TRBD1	CASRFPTGENSPLHF	TGTGCCAGCAGATTCCCGACAGGGGAAAATTCACCCCTCCACTTT
TRBV19	few	TRBJ2-4	.	CASSPGTAALAKNIQYF	TGTGCCAGTAGTCCCGGGACCGCCGCCCTGGCCAAAAACATTCAGTACTTC
TRBV2	many	TRBJ2-7	.	CASSDGRPSYEQYF	TGTGCCAGCAGTGACGGCAGGCCATCCTACGAGCAGTACTTC
TRBV29-1	many	TRBJ1-1	.	CSVDAGAEAFF	TGCAGCGTTGATGCAGGGGCTGAAGCTTTCTTT
TRBV28	.	TRBJ2-2	.	CASSPDRNTGELFF	TGTGCCAGCAGTCCCGACAGGAACACCGGGGAGCTGTTTTTT
TRBV7-4	.	TRBJ1-6	.	CASSSFRAATCPPLHF	TGTGCCAGCAGCTCATTCCGGGCCGCAACTTGCCCACCCCTCCACTTT
TRBV10-3	many	TRBJ1-1	TRBD1	CAISEGRGREAFF	TGTGCCATCAGTGAAGGCAGGGGGCGCGAAGCTTTCTTT
TRBV4-3	.	TRBJ1-1	.	CASSQDPHTEAFF	TGCGCCAGCAGCCAAGATCCTCACACTGAAGCTTTCTTT
TRBV27	many	TRBJ1-1	.	CASNGRGPQNTEAFF	TGTGCCAGCAACGGCCGGGGACCCCAGAACACTGAAGCTTTCTTT
TRBV3-1	many	TRBJ2-3	.	CASKRGSTDTQYF	TGTGCCAGCAAACGTGGTAGCACAGATACGCAGTATTTT
TRBV7-9	many	TRBJ2-5	.	CASSLGGVHETQYF	TGTGCCAGCAGCTTAGGAGGGGTGCACGAGACCCAGTACTTC
TRBV5-1	.	TRBJ1-2	TRBD1	CASSSPGTGGLASYGYTF	TGCGCCAGCAGCTCACCCGGGACAGGGGGCTTGGCGAGCTATGGCTACACCTTC
TRBV7-9	few	TRBJ2-5	TRBD1	CASSSEQGARETQYF	TGTGCCAGCAGCTCGGAACAGGGGGCTAGAGAGACCCAGTACTTC
TRBV12-3/TRBV12-4	.	TRBJ1-5	.	CASSFSEQPQHF	TGTGCCAGCAGTTTTTCGGAACAGCCCCAGCATTTT
TRBV24-1	.	TRBJ2-1	TRBD2	CATSETGLAGGLEQFF	TGTGCCACCAGTGAGACGGGACTAGCGGGAGGGCTTGAGCAGTTCTTC
TRBV11-2	many	TRBJ2-3	.	CASRGGASTDTQYF	TGTGCCAGCAGGGGAGGCGCTAGCACAGATACGCAGTATTTT
TRBV28	many	TRBJ1-2	.	CASSSPEGNTYGYTF	TGTGCCAGCAGTTCCCCTGAGGGGAATACCTATGGCTACACCTTC
TRBV30	many	TRBJ2-6	.	CAWRGSGANVLTF	TGTGCCTGGAGGGGCTCTGGGGCCAACGTCCTGACTTTC
TRBV27	many	TRBJ2-5	.	CASSLLTTGTQYF	TGTGCCAGCAGTTTATTGACGACAGGGACTCAGTACTTC
TRBV30	.	TRBJ2-3	.	CAWNEGLVTDTQYF	TGTGCCTGGAATGAGGGACTGGTCACAGATACGCAGTATTTT
TRBV20-1	.	TRBJ2-1	.	CSATPGDWSGQFF	TGCAGTGCTACTCCTGGAGACTGGTCTGGGCAGTTCTTC
TRBV5-1	once	TRBJ2-1	TRBD2	CASSLLLPSGTRFYNEQFF	TGCGCCAGCAGCCTTCTGCTGCCTAGCGGGACCCGCTTTTACAATGAGCAGTTCTTC
TRBV28	.	TRBJ2-5	TRBD2	CASSPGLAGVGTQYF	TGTGCCAGCAGTCCGGGACTAGCGGGAGTCGGGACCCAGTACTTC
TRBV11-3	many	TRBJ2-7	.	CASSLGRGAPIQYF	TGTGCCAGCAGCTTAGGACGGGGGGCCCCTATACAGTACTTC
TRBV20-1	.	TRBJ2-2	TRBD2	CSCYGSGGEETGELSF	TGCAGTTGCTATGGTAGCGGGGGGGAAGAAACCGGGGAGCTGTCTTTT
TRBV5-1	once	TRBJ2-5	TRBD2	CASSLESAGGLETQYF	TGCGCCAGCAGCTTGGAATCAGCGGGGGGTTTGGAGACCCAGTACTTC
TRBV6-1	many	TRBJ1-1	.	CASRDLYTEAFF	TGTGCCAGCAGGGACTTGTACACTGAAGCTTTCTTT
TRBV12-3/TRBV12-4	.	TRBJ1-5	.	CASSLWGGQPQHF	TGTGCCAGCAGTTTATGGGGGGGTCAGCCCCAGCATTTT
TRBV6-2/TRBV6-3	many	TRBJ2-7	TRBD1	CASSYSSLRDRAYEQYF	TGTGCCAGCAGTTACTCGAGCCTCCGGGACAGAGCCTACGAGCAGTACTTC
TRBV24-1	.	TRBJ2-1	.	CATSDPGSGGNEQFF	TGTGCCACCAGTGACCCGGGATCGGGCGGTAATGAGCAGTTCTTC